This TCR beta chain was identified in a study of blood T cell repertoires in COVID-19. The overall study: Donors in the United States, Italy and Spain gave samples during acute or convalescent COVID-19.

The authors' processing: Amplified reference gene primers provided the basis for estimating nucleated cell counts. Profiling relied on immunoSEQ multiplex PCR, and the TCRdb table lists in-frame clones only, not all of them. Clone size and the V and J calls come from that table; the DNA yielded D and trimming. The table records under 250,000 clones, around 80% of them present only once. Per the germline V gene, CDR1 is SEHNR and CDR2 is FQNEAQ (reference sequence). The V gene end was trimmed by 3 bases and the J gene end by 2 bases; junction bases not matched to a gene: 7. CDR3 size: 16 residues. V and J are TRBV7-9 and TRBJ2-3, with TRBD1 matching 8 bases. The source is a woman aged 40 to 55 with acute or convalescent COVID-19. Material for sequencing was peripheral blood. The CDR3 loop reads CASSFPPTGDTDTQYF. The DNA of the CDR3 is TGTGCCAGCAGCTTCCCCCCGACAGGGGACACAGATACGCAGTATTTT.